This T cell receptor (beta chain) was sequenced for a study of shared clonotypes between healthy human individuals. Overall study findings and caveats: Only a few donors were included, so the genetic and exposure-history diversity represented was limited.

This CDR3 is 13 amino acids long. V lost 6 bases and J 6 bases, leaving 17 bases between the germline ends. CDR1 is GTSNPN and CDR2 is SVGIG in the germline V gene (reference sequence). Produced via immunoSEQ multiplex PCR; TCRdb's table is partial and in-frame only. The sample gives roughly 490,000 clones, less than 80% of which show up once; about an eighth is in the top ten. Concerning this clone: Antigen specificity is unknown.

There were no recent acute infections or vaccinations among the donors, who were healthy HIV-negative adults. The sequence was collected from a middle-aged woman in good health. Some clones in this sample may be carry-over from other donors' samples. Sequenced input: PBMCs. V gene TRBV30 combines with J gene TRBJ1-2; possibly TRBD1 for D (5 bases). For the CDR3, the DNA is TGTGCCTGCCCGACTATAGGGACGAATGGCTACACCTTC. Translated, it gives CACPTIGTNGYTF.